What follows are 20 T cell receptor beta chains derived from one specimen sequenced in a study of beta chain features in type 1 diabetes. The study reverse transcribed the entire isolated RNA, so it sequenced expressed TCRB transcripts. Assay: immunoSEQ multiplex PCR; the TCRdb copy retains only in-frame clones and omits some. The table includes hundreds of thousands of clones, roughly a sixth detected once. Sequencing was carried out using naive CD4+ T cells from blood. Receptor source: a woman between 18 and 29 years old in good health.

The V and J genes are TRBV18 and TRBJ1-5, with 7 bases identical to TRBD1. The length of the CDR3 is 15 residues. V shed 1 base and J 6 bases; nucleotides not matched to a gene: 6. From germline, CDR1 is KGHSH and CDR2 LQKENI. CDR3 sequence reads: CASSPLEGAGQPQHF. Here the CDR3 DNA reads TGTGCCAGCTCACCACTGGAGGGGGCTGGTCAGCCCCAGCATTTT.

The chain is built from TRBV7-9 and TRBJ1-2; D possibly corresponds to TRBD1 (5 bases). With 5 bases removed from V and 4 bases from J, the gap between germline ends came to 14 bases. This CDR3 region has 14 residues. Germline CDR1 is SEHNR and CDR2 is FQNEAQ (reference sequence). CDR3 DNA sequence: TGTGCCAGCAGCCCCCTAACAGGAATCTATGGCTACACCTTC. Its protein is CASSPLTGIYGYTF.

V gene TRBV4-3 combines with J gene TRBJ2-7, with 8 bases aligning to TRBD2. CDR3 size: 14 residues. V lost 8 bases to trimming and J lost 0 bases; unmatched junction nucleotides: 6. Looked up from germline, CDR1 is LGHNA and CDR2 is YSLEER. In DNA, the CDR3 is TGCGCCAGCGCCGGGGGGACTAGCTCCTACGAGCAGTACTTC. The encoded protein is CASAGGTSSYEQYF.

This clone has a handful of counts. The rearrangement joins TRBV7-9 to TRBJ2-7; D unclear. The CDR3 spans 14 residues. Germline CDR1 is SEHNR and CDR2 is FQNEAQ (reference sequence). The V gene lost 5 bases and the J gene lost 2 bases, with 13 bases spanning the gap. The CDR3 region is CASSLPGSPYEQYF. Written as DNA, the CDR3 is TGTGCCAGCAGCCTCCCAGGTAGCCCCTACGAGCAGTACTTC.

This clone came up a few times. The chain couples TRBV7-9 to TRBJ2-5, with 7 bases fitting TRBD2. Germline CDR1 reads SEHNR; CDR2 reads FQNEAQ (reference sequence). After removal of 4 bases from V and 2 bases from J, the junction contained 19 bases not matched to a gene. The CDR3 length is 19 residues. CDR3 amino acids: CASSSKKRASGQLQETQYF. CDR3 DNA: TGTGCCAGCAGCTCTAAGAAGCGAGCTAGCGGCCAACTACAAGAGACCCAGTACTTC.

The chain has TRBV5-4 and TRBJ1-4; D is possibly TRBD1 (5 bases). The germline V and J ends were trimmed by 2 bases and 6 bases, with 14 bases remaining between them. The CDR3 sequence is 15 residues long. Germline lookup yields CDR1 SGHNT and CDR2 YYREEE (reference sequence). CDR3 coding DNA: TGTGCCAGCAGCTTATCGCGAGGGGCCGATGAAAAACTGTTTTTT. Amino acids: CASSLSRGADEKLFF.

In its sample, this clone was seen a few times. A junction end diverges from the germline sequence, so it may reflect a read error. The chain carries TRBV20-1 and TRBJ2-1; D is perhaps TRBD2 (5 bases). Per the germline V gene, CDR1 is DFQATT and CDR2 is SNEGSKA (reference sequence). The CDR3 extends over 11 amino acids. The CDR3 loop is CSPRSGNEQFF. CDR3 nucleotide sequence: TGCAGTCCTAGGAGCGGCAATGAGCAGTTCTTC.

This clone was recorded a few times. The chain has TRBV11-2 and TRBJ1-5; D is ambiguous. The CDR3 spans 15 residues. Between the trimmed V and J ends, which lost 1 base and 0 bases, there was a span of 7 bases. Germline values: CDR1 SGHAT, CDR2 FQNNGV. The CDR3 bases are TGTGCCAGCAGCTTAGTTGGCGCTAGCAATCAGCCCCAGCATTTT. Translating it yields CASSLVGASNQPQHF.

This clone was counted between two and nine times. CDR3 nucleotides: TGTGCCAGTAGCGTGAGGAGCGGGGAGCTGTTTTTT. Its translation: CASSVRSGELFF. The V gene is TRBV19, the J gene TRBJ2-2, with D unresolved. Germline V gene data show CDR1 as LNHDA and CDR2 as SQIVND (reference sequence). The CDR3 totals 12 residues. V was pared by 6 bases and J by 7 bases, with 9 bases between.

J is TRBJ2-7 and V is TRBV9; 7 bases match TRBD2. V shed 3 bases and J 2 bases; nucleotides not matched to a gene: 11. The CDR3 runs 16 residues. Germline V CDR1 and CDR2: SGDLS, YYNGEE. CDR3 sequence (DNA): TGTGCCAGCAGCGCCGGGGGGTCGGGGAAGGCCTACGAGCAGTACTTC. Its protein product is CASSAGGSGKAYEQYF.

This chain uses TRBV7-8 with TRBJ1-1, with 7 bases that match TRBD1. This CDR3 has 14 residues. Germline V gene lookup returns CDR1 SGHVS and CDR2 FQNEAQ. Unmatched junction bases numbered 4, after V lost 2 bases and J lost 4 bases. CDR3 region: CASSLFKGATEAFF. The CDR3 bases are TGTGCCAGCAGCTTATTTAAGGGGGCCACTGAAGCTTTCTTT.

V gene TRBV7-3 combines with J gene TRBJ2-2; D unresolved. Germline-derived CDR1 and CDR2 are SGHTA and FQGTGA. This CDR3 is 17 amino acids long. The V and J ends lost 1 base and 7 bases respectively, with 19 bases between them. The CDR3: CASSLRFSVGKDGELFF. In DNA, the CDR3 is TGTGCCAGCAGCTTAAGATTCAGCGTAGGGAAGGACGGGGAGCTGTTTTTT.

Here the CDR3 reads CASSPGPSGEETQYF. Here the CDR3 DNA reads TGTGCCAGCAGCCCCGGACCGTCGGGGGAAGAGACCCAGTACTTC. The chain carries TRBV9 and TRBJ2-5; D is possibly TRBD2 (6 bases). The CDR3 extends over 15 amino acids. The germline V gene encodes CDR1 SGDLS and CDR2 YYNGEE. Trimming stripped 4 bases from V and 3 bases from J, with 16 bases between.

This chain joins TRBV7-9 and TRBJ2-2; 9 nucleotides match TRBD1. V lost 5 bases and J lost 3; bases outside the gene matches: 10. Germline CDR1 and CDR2: SEHNR and FQNEAQ (reference sequence). The CDR3 has 17 residues. The CDR3 sequence: CASSLSGTGSHTGELFF. The DNA for the CDR3 is TGTGCCAGCAGCCTCTCCGGGACAGGGAGCCACACCGGGGAGCTGTTTTTT.

This clone was observed a few times. The V and J genes are TRBV28 and TRBJ2-1, with 11 bases lining up with TRBD1. The CDR3 covers 15 residues. In germline, CDR1 is MDHEN, CDR2 SYDVKM. J gave up 9 bases and V 5 bases, and 9 bases lay outside the gene matches. CDR3 coding DNA: TGTGCCAGCAGTCCACCCGGGACAGGGGGGAGTGAGCAGTTCTTC. Its translation: CASSPPGTGGSEQFF.

The CDR3 loop reads CASRPAGATNEKLFF. CDR3 DNA: TGCGCCAGCAGGCCGGCGGGGGCAACTAATGAAAAACTGTTTTTT. The V call is TRBV5-1, the J call TRBJ1-4; TRBD1 might be the D (5 bases). The CDR3 is made up of 15 amino acids. Trimming removed 5 bases at V and 0 bases at J, with 11 bases between. Looked up from germline, CDR1 is SGHRS and CDR2 is YFSETQ.

The J gene is TRBJ2-1, the V gene TRBV7-2; TRBD2 might be the D (6 bases). The germline gives CDR1 SGHTA, CDR2 FQGNSA. Trimming shortened V by 0 bases and J by 10 bases, and 16 bases separated the two germline ends. The CDR3 is 15 amino acids. CDR3 bases: TGTGCCAGCAGCTTAGCGGGAGGCCCCCTAATGGAGCAGTTCTTC. Translated: CASSLAGGPLMEQFF.

J is TRBJ2-7 and V is TRBV5-4; 8 bases agree with TRBD2. The J segment lost 1 base and the V segment lost 0 bases, leaving 3 bases of the junction unmatched. The V gene's germline CDR1 is SGHNT and CDR2 YYREEE (reference sequence). CDR3 length: 15 amino acids. The CDR3 DNA reads as TGTGCCAGCAGCTTGGGGACTAGCCTTTCCTACGAGCAGTACTTC. Its protein product is CASSLGTSLSYEQYF.

The chain employs TRBV12-2 and TRBJ2-3; the table calls TRBD2, which could not be checked here. TRBV12-2 is recorded as a pseudogene. The CDR3 loop spans 19 amino acids. CDR3 amino acids: CAKRSTGTSGSQTTDTQYF. CDR3 coding DNA: TGTGCAAAACGCTCAACGGGGACTAGCGGGAGCCAAACCACAGATACGCAGTATTTT.

J is TRBJ2-5 and V is TRBV14; no reliable D call. V was pared by 4 bases and J by 7 bases, with 13 bases between. Germline V lookup: CDR1 SGHDN, CDR2 FVKESK. The CDR3 sequence is 13 residues long. CDR3 sequence: CASSRDSWGTQYF. CDR3 coding DNA: TGTGCCAGCAGCCGCGATTCTTGGGGGACCCAGTACTTC.